The text below deals with one T cell receptor (beta chain). The antigen is unknown. The authors ran a second PCR of roughly 6 to 12 cycles using a sample-barcoded 5' primer and a J-beta primer mix. Each CDR3 protein is one row after TCRdb ran MiXCR on the 5' RACE reads. This sample yields some 370,000 distinct CDR3 sequences, of which 45% to 60% are seen a single time; about 54% belongs to the top ten. CDR3 length: 16 residues. Germline CDR1 and CDR2: MNHNS and SASEGT. The V and J ends lost 4 bases and 0 bases, in that order; junction bases with no gene match: 7. The sample belongs to a study of blood T cells in healthy people across ages. Study-level findings and limits: Both naive CD4+ cell counts and diversity were greater in long-lived donors than in aged donors. A strong correlation was found between TCR beta diversity and the percentage of naive T cells.

The TCR comes from a man aged 60 to 75 in good health. J is TRBJ2-3 and V is TRBV6-1; 7 bases map to TRBD2. Sequenced: blood. CDR3 coding DNA: TGTGCCAGCAGTGGGCGACTAGCTGTTAGCACAGATACGCAGTATTTT. Translation gives CASSGRLAVSTDTQYF.